This TCR beta chain comes out of a study of vaccination and CD4 T cells after COVID-19. As to treatment: roughly 10-day PBMC culture with coronavirus spike peptide pools or control peptides (ViraFEST assay). The unexposed donor provided CD4+ T cells, which were taken before the COVID-19 pandemic (2011-2018). V was shortened by 0 bases and J by 1 base, with 4 bases between the two germline ends. The CDR3 spans 13 residues. CDR1 and CDR2 from the germline V gene are SGHDT and YYEEEE. Note on this clonotype: Its matching antigen is unknown.

The Oncomine TCR Beta short-read assay was what sequenced the DNA obtained from cultured CD4+ T cells. TCRdb processed the PCR reads anew with MiXCR; each CDR3 protein has one entry. The table has approximately 7,000 distinct CDR3 sequences, approximately 33% seen once. Sequences were obtained from CD4+ T cells from blood, cultured in vitro. The TCR sequence derives from a human donor in good health. V gene TRBV5-6 combines with J gene TRBJ1-1; D ambiguous. CDR3 coding DNA: TGTGCCAGCAGCTTGGTTCGGAACACTGAAGCTTTCTTT. The encoded protein is CASSLVRNTEAFF.